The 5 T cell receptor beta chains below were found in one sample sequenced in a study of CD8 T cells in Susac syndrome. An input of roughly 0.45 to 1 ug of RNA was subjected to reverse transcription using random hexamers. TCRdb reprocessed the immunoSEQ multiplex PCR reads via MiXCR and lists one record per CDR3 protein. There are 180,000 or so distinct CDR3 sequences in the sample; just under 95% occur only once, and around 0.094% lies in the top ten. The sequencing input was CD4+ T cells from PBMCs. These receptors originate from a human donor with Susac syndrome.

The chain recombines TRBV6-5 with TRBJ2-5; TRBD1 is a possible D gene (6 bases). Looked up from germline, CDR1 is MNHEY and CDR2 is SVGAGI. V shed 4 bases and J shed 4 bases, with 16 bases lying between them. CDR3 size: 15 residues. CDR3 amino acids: CASSLGRGRGETQYF. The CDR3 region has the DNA TGTGCCAGCAGTTTGGGCCGGGGCAGGGGAGAGACCCAGTACTTC.

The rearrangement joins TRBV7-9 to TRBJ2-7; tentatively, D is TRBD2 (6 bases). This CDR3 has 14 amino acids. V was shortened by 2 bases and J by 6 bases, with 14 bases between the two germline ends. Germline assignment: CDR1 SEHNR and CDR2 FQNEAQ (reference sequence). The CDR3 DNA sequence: TGTGCCAGCAGCTTATTGGCCAGGGAGGCCGAGCAGTACTTC. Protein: CASSLLAREAEQYF. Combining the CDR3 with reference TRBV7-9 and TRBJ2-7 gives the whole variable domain DTGVSQNPRHKITKRGQNVTFRCDPISEHNRLYWYRQTLGQGPEFLTYFQNEAQLEKSRLLSDRFSAERPKGSFSTLEIQRTEQGDSAMYLCASSLLAREAEQYFGPGTRLTVT.

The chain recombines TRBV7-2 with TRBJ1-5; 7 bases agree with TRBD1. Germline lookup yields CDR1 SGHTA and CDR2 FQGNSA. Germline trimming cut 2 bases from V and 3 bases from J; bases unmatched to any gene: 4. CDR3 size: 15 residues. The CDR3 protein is CASSLRQGDNQPQHF. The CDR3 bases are TGTGCCAGCAGCTTACGGCAGGGGGACAATCAGCCCCAGCATTTT.

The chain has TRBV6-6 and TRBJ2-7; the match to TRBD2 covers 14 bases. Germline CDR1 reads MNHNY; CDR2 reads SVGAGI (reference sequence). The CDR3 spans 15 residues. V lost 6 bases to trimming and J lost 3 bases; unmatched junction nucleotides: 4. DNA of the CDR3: TGTGCCAGCAGGCCAGGGACTAGCGGGAGCTACGAGCAGTACTTC. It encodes CASRPGTSGSYEQYF.

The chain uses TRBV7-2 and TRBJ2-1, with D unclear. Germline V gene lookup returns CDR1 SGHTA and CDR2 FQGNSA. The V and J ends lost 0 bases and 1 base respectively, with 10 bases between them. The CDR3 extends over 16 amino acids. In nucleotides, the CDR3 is TGTGCCAGCAGCTTAGCGAGCCCTGAATCCTACAATGAGCAGTTCTTC. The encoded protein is CASSLASPESYNEQFF.